This TCR beta chain was recovered during a study of blood T cell repertoires in COVID-19 (dated by TCRdb to about 2020). Broadly, across the study: Samples covering the acute and convalescent phases of COVID-19 were provided by collaborators in the United States, Italy and Spain. The prospective study material was composed of cDNA or gDNA derived from T cells, B-cell-depleted T cells, or PBMCs. Subjects who had been exposed to COVID-19, were actively infected with it, or had recovered from it provided the deeply sampled blood TCRbeta repertoires that made up the dataset. A freely available public database, intended as a resource for researchers studying the immune response to SARS-CoV-2, is where the repertoires were released. Samples were obtained from the ongoing ImmuneRACE study (first 160 participants) and from 1,254 subjects provided by 6 global collaborators. A de-identified subject ID, COVID-19 status, age in years and sex were almost always included in the sample metadata. Where HLA class I and class II types were available, the types were taken from metadata supplied by the sample provider, not from assay-based typing. General findings and caveats noted by the study authors: Clinical and demographic metadata were provided uncurated, with the amount varying by source and participant.

The cysteine opens and the phenylalanine closes a CDR3 of 14 amino acids. The only DNA kept is the CDR3, 42 bases in frame from the first base. A distance of 12 bases separates the germline ends of V and J, which lose 3 bases and 3 bases respectively. As encoded in the germline V gene, CDR1 is SGDLS while CDR2 is YYNGEE. Participants in the prospective study were enrolled through a virtual design, were aged about 18 to 90 years, and lived in roughly 25 United States geographic areas. In the prospective study, cohorts were assigned on the basis of participant-reported clinical history obtained from a screening survey and a study questionnaire. Each participant in the prospective study had whole blood, serum and a nasopharyngeal or oropharyngeal swab collected by mobile phlebotomists. Over an approximately 2-month period, participants in the prospective study had the option of providing additional blood draws and questionnaires. Prospective study blood samples were shipped either frozen or at room temperature before DNA extraction.

This clone was counted once. It has no known antigen specificity. Qualities for individual bases were not recorded, and no much larger clone is one base off. TCRbeta CDR3 regions were amplified from genomic DNA using the immunoSEQ Assay, a bias-controlled multiplex PCR. The study's processing was this. Nucleated cell counts per sample were estimated from amplification of reference gene primers within the assay. Sequence reads were collapsed and filtered to measure the absolute abundance of every unique TCRbeta CDR3 rearrangement. For each sample, productive Simpson clonality was calculated as the square root of Simpson's diversity index across productive rearrangements. Entries here come from immuneACCESS through TCRdb and include only in-frame sequences with V and J called. Some clones fail to appear in such tables; in the studies checked, an unresolved V gene covers under half of the shortfall, and the cause of the remainder is unknown. The DNA gave D and trimming, while V, J and clone size come from that table. The sample profile shows some 250,000 clones; under 90% of them were found once. The leading ten clones occupy 3.5% to 4.5% of the sample.

The sequencing input was PBMCs or T cells enriched from blood (not recorded which). Recombination linked TRBV9 to TRBJ1-2; the D gene is not confidently resolved. The receptor was derived from a woman aged 25 to 39 with acute COVID-19. The DNA is TGTGCCAGCAGCGCAAGACCGGGGTACTATGGCTACACCTTC. The resulting protein is CASSARPGYYGYTF.